The source of this T cell receptor beta chain is a study of neurological immune-mediated disorders. CDR3 length: 16 residues. The germline V gene has CDR1 SGHRS and CDR2 YFSETQ. V trimming: 0 bases; J trimming: 3 bases; junction bases outside the gene matches: 4. Time point reported: longitudinal time-point 3. Unsorted libraries were generated from 2 million PBMCs held at -80 degrees C. TCRdb re-called the 5' RACE reads through MiXCR, storing one row per CDR3 protein. Found here are roughly 48,000 distinct CDR3 sequences, approximately 12% of them singletons; the top ten hold around 9%. The TCR originated in a male donor with HTLV-1-associated myelopathy (HAM/TSP). The sequenced sample was PBMCs. The chain has TRBV5-1 and TRBJ2-3, with 10 bases that match TRBD2. The CDR3: CASSLGAGGSTDTQYF. The CDR3 coding sequence is TGCGCCAGCAGCTTGGGAGCGGGGGGGTCAACAGATACGCAGTATTTT.